This TCR beta chain was captured by sequencing in a study of T cells in Graves' hyperthyroidism and ophthalmopathy. Whole-study results and caveats: Ophthalmopathy was told apart from stable hyperthyroidism by a 13 V-J model.

RNA transcripts were the template for amplifying TCR beta CDR3 regions. RT-PCR in the first round (using the HTBI primer set) targeted the TCR CDR3. Each CDR3 protein is one row after TCRdb ran MiXCR on the multiplex PCR reads. The sample lists roughly 200,000 distinct CDR3 sequences, about a sixth occurring once. Out of approximately 10 ml of fresh peripheral blood came the PBMCs. This clonotype was counted ten times or more. Its cognate antigen is unknown. The CDR3 contains 14 residues. Per germline, CDR1 MNHNS and CDR2 SASEGT. Between the trimmed V and J ends, which lost 7 bases and 0 bases, there was a span of 10 bases.

The sequenced sample was blood. The clonotype originates from a woman aged 50 to 60 with Graves' hyperthyroidism. The chain couples TRBV6-1 to TRBJ1-5; D may be TRBD1 (6 bases). CDR3 nucleotides: TGTGCCAGCATTGGACAGCCTAGCAATCAGCCCCAGCATTTT. Translating it yields CASIGQPSNQPQHF.